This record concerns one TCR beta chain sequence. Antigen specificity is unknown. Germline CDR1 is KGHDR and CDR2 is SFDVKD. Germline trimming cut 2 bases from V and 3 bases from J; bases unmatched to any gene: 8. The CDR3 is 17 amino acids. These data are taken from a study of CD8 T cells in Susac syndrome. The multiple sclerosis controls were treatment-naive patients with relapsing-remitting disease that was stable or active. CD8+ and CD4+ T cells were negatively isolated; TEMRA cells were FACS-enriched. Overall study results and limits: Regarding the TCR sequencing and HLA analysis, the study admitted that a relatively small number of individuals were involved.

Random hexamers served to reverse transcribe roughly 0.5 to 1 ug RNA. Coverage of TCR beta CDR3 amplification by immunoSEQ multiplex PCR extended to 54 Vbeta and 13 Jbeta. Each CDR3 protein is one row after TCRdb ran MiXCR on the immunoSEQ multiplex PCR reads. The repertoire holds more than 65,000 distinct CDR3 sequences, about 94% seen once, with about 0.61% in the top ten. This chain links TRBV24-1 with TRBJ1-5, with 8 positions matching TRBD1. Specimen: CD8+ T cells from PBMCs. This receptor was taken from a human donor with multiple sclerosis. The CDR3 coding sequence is TGTGCCACCAGTGATTCCCCCGCAGGGGGCATCAATCAGCCCCAGCATTTT. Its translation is CATSDSPAGGINQPQHF.